This T cell receptor beta chain originates from a study of shared clonotypes between healthy human individuals (dated by TCRdb to about 2020). Regarding the study in general: A couple of women and three men aged 18 to 49 years were included in the cohort. For each donor, CD4 naive and CD4 memory were each run on three plates, CD8 naive on two plates, and CD8 memory on one plate. The study deeply sequenced blood TCR repertoires of several healthy adults to estimate repertoire size and the extent of clonotype sharing between individuals. To increase sequencing depth and limit assay-specific biases, TCR repertoire library preparation and sequencing were carried out by different laboratories using diverse techniques. Between about 0.8 and 9.5 billion PBMCs per donor were obtained by leukapheresis.

The donors were healthy, HIV-negative adults who had no recently reported acute infections or vaccinations. All donors were Caucasian adults living in Nashville, Tennessee, USA. CD4+ T cells were enriched by magnetic negative selection; naive cells were then positively selected on CD45RA, and the negative fraction formed the memory subset. Blood was collected by leukapheresis, and PBMCs were isolated by Ficoll-Histopaque density gradient centrifugation and then cryopreserved in liquid nitrogen vapor phase. Purity and quantity of every magnetically sorted T cell population were checked by analytical flow cytometry. From each sorted fraction, genomic DNA was isolated and quantified by UV absorbance on a Nanodrop 2000c. TCR CDR3 regions were amplified from genomic DNA by multiplex PCR using the deep immunoSEQ assay. For each cell subset, the extracted genomic DNA was distributed evenly across all wells of several immunoSEQ 96-well plates, and each plate served as one replicate. Each replicate PCR for sorted subsets received approximately 220 ng genomic DNA, equal to roughly 30,000 T cell genomes. The purified libraries were quantified using a Qubit 3.0 fluorometer, sized with a Bioanalyzer 2100, and then quantified again using the KAPA Library Quantification kit. Each immunoSEQ 96-well plate was sequenced on its own single-read 150-cycle Illumina NextSeq 550 flow cell. On the study's bioinformatics: Because the immunoSEQ output held only junctional sequences and lacked quality scores, the filtering could not match the filtering applied to full-length reads. Sequences were annotated with PyIR, a Python wrapper for IgBLAST v1.9, using IMGT germline references to assign V/J genes and CDR3. Any read was removed if the V/J assignment was weak (E-value above 1e-6), the CDR3 was missing, or the read contained stop codons, out-of-frame junctions, or ambiguous translated residues. V3J clonotypes were defined as sequences sharing an identical inferred V gene, J gene, and CDR3 amino acid sequence. To compute the percentage overlap between repertoires, the number of shared unique clonotypes was divided by the size of the smaller repertoire. Three approaches were used to assess repertoire richness: RTK rarefaction, the Chao1 estimator, and Recon v2.1 estimates of unobserved clonotypes. Generation probabilities for all TCRbeta clonotypes obtained by the gDNA method from a handful of donors were computed using OLGA. In TCRdb, the immuneACCESS table is reduced to in-frame sequences with V and J assigned. These tables do not hold every clone; where another copy was compared, an unresolved V gene accounts for under half, and the others remain unexplained. V and J calls plus clone size are reproduced from that table; the DNA served to infer D and trimming. The sample includes about a million clones, with around 80% observed a single time. Around 1.5% of the sample goes to the ten largest clones.

Here is what the overall study found, with its caveats: Compared with non-shared clonotypes, clonotypes shared by all four sorted-subset donors had higher generation probabilities. Estimated clonotype richness was generally larger for naive than for memory subsets. Even with the large sequencing depth, rarefaction of the sorted-subset datasets indicated that sequencing was incomplete. Because the study included only a small number of donors, the genetic and exposure-history diversity represented was limited. Sampling was limited to blood, and TCR repertoires in tissue likely differ from TCR repertoires in blood. Pairwise subsampling indicated that sequencing depth was expected to affect the degree of clonotype sharing among donors. About 5% of naive CD4, 3.5% of naive CD8, 2.3% of memory CD4, and about 0.4% of memory CD8 clonotypes were shared across several donors.

Regarding this clone: It has no known antigen specificity. Base qualities are not recorded, but no much larger clone differs from it by a single base.

V and J are truncated by 2 bases and 8 bases respectively, leaving an intervening sequence of 9 bases. The CDR3, cysteine through phenylalanine, is 13 amino acids long. Only CDR3 DNA remains: 39 bases, in frame from the first base. The germline V gene specifies MNHEY as CDR1 and SVGAGI as CDR2. The source of this sequence is a man aged 18 to 35 in good health. In this chain, TRBV6-5 is recombined with TRBJ2-2; the D gene is unclear. The sequenced sample consisted of memory CD4+ T cells sorted from blood. In light of the paper, this sample's cell subset or site label describes: CD45RA-negative fraction. The DNA sequence is TGTGCCAGCAGTTACGTACGCTTAGGGGAGCTGTTTTTT. It codes for CASSYVRLGELFF.